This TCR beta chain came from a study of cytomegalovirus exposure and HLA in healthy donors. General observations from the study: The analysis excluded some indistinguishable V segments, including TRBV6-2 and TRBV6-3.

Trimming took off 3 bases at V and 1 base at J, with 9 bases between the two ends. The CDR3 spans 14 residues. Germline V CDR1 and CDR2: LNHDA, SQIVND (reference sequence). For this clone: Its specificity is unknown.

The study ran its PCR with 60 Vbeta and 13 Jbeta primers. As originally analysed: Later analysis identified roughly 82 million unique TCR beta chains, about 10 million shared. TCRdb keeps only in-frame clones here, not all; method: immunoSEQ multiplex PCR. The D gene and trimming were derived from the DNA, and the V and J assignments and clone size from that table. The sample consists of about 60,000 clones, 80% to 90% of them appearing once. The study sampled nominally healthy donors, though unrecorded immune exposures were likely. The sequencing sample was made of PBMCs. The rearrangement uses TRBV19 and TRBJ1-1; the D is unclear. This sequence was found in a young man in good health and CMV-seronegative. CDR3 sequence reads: CASSIRAGNTEAFF. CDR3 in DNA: TGTGCCAGTAGTATTCGAGCAGGGAACACTGAAGCTTTCTTT.